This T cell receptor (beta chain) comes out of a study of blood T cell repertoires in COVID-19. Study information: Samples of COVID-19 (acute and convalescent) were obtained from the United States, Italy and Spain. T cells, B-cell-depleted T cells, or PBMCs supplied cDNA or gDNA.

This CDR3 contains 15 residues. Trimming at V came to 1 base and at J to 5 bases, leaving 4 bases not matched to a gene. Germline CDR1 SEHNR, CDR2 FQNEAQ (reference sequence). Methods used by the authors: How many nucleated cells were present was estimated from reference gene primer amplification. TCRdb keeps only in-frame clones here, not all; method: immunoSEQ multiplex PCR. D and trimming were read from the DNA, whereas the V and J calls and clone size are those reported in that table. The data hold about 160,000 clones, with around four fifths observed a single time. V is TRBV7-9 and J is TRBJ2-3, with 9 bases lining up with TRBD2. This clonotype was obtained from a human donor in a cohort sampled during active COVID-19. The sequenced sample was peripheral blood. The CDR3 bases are TGTGCCAGCAGCTTAGACGCGGGAGGGGTAGATACGCAGTATTTT. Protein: CASSLDAGGVDTQYF.